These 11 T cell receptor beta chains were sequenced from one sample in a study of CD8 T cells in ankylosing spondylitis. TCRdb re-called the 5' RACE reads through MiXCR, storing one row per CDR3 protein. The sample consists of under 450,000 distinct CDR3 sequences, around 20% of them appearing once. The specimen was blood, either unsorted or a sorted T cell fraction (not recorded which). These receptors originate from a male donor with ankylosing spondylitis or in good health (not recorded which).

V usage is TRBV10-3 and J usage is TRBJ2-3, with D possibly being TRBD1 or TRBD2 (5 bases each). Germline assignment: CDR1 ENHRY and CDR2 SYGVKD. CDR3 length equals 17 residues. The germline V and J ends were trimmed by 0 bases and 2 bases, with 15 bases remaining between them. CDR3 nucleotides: TGTGCCATCAGTGAGTCCCCGGGACCGGGACCCACAGATACGCAGTATTTT. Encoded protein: CAISESPGPGPTDTQYF.

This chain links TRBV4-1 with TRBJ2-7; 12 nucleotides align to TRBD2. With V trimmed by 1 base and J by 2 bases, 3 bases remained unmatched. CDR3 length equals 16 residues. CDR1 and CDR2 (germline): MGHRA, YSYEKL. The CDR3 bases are TGCGCCAGCAGCCAAGTTGCTAGCGGGGGGGCCTACGAGCAGTACTTC. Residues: CASSQVASGGAYEQYF.

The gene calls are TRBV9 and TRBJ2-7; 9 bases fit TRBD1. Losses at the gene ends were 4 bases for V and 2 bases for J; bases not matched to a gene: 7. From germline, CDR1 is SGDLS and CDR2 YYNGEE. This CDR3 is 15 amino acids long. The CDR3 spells CASSPGTGKTYEQYF. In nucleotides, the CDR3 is TGTGCCAGCAGCCCCGGGACAGGGAAGACCTACGAGCAGTACTTC.

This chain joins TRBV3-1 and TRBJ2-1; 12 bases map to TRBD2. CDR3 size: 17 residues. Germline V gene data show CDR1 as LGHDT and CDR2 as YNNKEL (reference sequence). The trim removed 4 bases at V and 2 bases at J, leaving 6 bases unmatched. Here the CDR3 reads CASSPVLAGGAYNEQFF. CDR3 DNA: TGTGCCAGCAGCCCCGTACTAGCGGGGGGAGCCTACAATGAGCAGTTCTTC.

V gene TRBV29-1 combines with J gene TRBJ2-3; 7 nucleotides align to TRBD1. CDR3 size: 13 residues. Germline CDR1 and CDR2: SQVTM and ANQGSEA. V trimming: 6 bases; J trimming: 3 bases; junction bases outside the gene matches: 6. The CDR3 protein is CSVPPTGTDTQYF. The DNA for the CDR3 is TGCAGCGTACCACCGACAGGGACAGATACGCAGTATTTT.

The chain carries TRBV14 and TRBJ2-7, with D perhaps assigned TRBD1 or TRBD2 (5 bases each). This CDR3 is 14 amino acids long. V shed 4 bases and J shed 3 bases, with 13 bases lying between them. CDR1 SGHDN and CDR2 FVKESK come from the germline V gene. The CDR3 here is CASSRTGTHYEQYF. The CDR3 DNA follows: TGTGCCAGCAGCCGAACCGGGACCCACTACGAGCAGTACTTC.

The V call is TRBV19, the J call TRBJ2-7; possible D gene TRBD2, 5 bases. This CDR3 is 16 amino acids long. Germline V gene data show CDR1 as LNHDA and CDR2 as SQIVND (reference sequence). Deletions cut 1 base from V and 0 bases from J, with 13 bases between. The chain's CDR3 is CASSIGRDWSSYEQYF. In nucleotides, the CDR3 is TGTGCCAGTAGTATAGGCCGGGATTGGAGCTCCTACGAGCAGTACTTC.

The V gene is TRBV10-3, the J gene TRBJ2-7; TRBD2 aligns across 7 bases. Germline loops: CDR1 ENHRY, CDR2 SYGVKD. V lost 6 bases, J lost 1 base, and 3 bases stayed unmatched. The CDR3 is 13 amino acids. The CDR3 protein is CAIRAGDSYEQYF. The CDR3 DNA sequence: TGTGCCATCAGGGCGGGGGATTCCTACGAGCAGTACTTC.

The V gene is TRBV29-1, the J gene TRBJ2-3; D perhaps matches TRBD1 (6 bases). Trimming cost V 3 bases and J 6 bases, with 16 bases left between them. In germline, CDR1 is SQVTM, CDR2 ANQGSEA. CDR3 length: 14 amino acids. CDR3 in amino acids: CSVEAPNQGDTQYF. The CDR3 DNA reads TGCAGCGTTGAGGCCCCTAATCAGGGGGATACGCAGTATTTT.

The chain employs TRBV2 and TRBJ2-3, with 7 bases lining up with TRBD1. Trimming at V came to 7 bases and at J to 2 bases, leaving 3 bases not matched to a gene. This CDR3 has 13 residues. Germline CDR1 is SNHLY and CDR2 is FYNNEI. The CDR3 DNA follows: TGTGCCAGCAAGGACAGGATCACAGATACGCAGTATTTT. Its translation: CASKDRITDTQYF.

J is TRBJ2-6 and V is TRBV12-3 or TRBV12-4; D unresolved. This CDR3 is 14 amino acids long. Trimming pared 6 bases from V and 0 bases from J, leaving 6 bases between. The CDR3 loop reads CASRGNSGANVLTF. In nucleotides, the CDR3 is TGTGCCAGCAGGGGGAACTCTGGGGCCAACGTCCTGACTTTC.